This TCR beta chain was found in a study of graft-versus-host responses after intestinal transplantation. Study-wide findings and caveats: Recipient marrow held GvH clones, some first seen in ileum or blood.

Trimming cost V 1 base and J 0 bases, with 17 bases left between them. This CDR3 is 18 amino acids long. The germline CDR1 and CDR2 sequences are SGHRS and YFSETQ. Produced via immunoSEQ multiplex PCR; TCRdb's table is partial and in-frame only. The data contain 20,000 to 25,000 clones, about 57% of them seen just once; the ten biggest clones take up approximately 0.93%. V is TRBV5-1 and J is TRBJ2-4; a weak D match, TRBD1 (5 bases). The clonotype originates from a human patient who received an intestinal transplant. This specimen was alloreactive CD4+ T cells from a mixed lymphocyte reaction culture, taken before intestinal transplant. Subset reported: CFSE-low proliferating T cells sorted from approximately six-day pre-transplant mixed lymphocyte reaction (GvH or HvG direction). CDR3 in amino acids: CASSLSTGPQGAKNIQYF. The CDR3 DNA follows: TGCGCCAGCAGCTTGTCCACCGGGCCCCAGGGAGCCAAAAACATTCAGTACTTC.